The present entry profiles one TCR beta chain with its context. The target of this receptor is not known. Per-nucleotide qualities are absent, and no much larger clonotype sits a single base away. Taken with the paper, the label for time point translates to: baseline before first vaccination. Vaccinee samples were obtained from the UK trials COV001 and COV002, which included a single-blind randomized controlled phase 2/3 trial of AZD1222 (ChAdOx1 nCoV-19) in healthy adults. For TCRbeta chain sequencing, PBMC samples were collected from trial participants at day 0 and at day 28 after the second dose. The CDR3 regions of human TCRbeta chains were analyzed by immunosequencing. The original pipeline was this. TCRs in the repertoires were compared against a reference library of SARS-CoV-2-specific TCRs that had been generated with the MIRA antigen-specificity platform. Breadth was defined as the fraction of unique TCRs that were SARS-CoV-2-associated, and depth was defined as the fraction of total T cells that were SARS-CoV-2-associated. Using the MIRA data, every spike-specific TCR was mapped to the spike region that the TCR reacted to and assigned to either a CD4 or a CD8 class. Log10-transformed breadth and depth values were compared by one-way ANOVA with Sidak's multiple comparisons tests. TCRdb retrieved this table from immuneACCESS and kept in-frame rearrangements only. Not all clones are present; in checked studies, unresolved V genes account for under half, and no reason is known for the remainder. V and J calls and clone size are as listed in that table; D and trimming were resolved from the DNA. The sample table shows roughly 150,000 clones, and roughly 92% are seen once. The ten largest account for 1.5% to 2% of the sample.

This sample is part of a study of T cell responses to AZD1222 COVID-19 vaccine (dated by TCRdb to the early 2020s). Describing the broader study: AZD1222 recipients given second doses at about 4 weeks or at about 12 weeks were pooled, since spike-specific TCR depth and breadth were not found to differ between the two schedules. Enrollment into the trials was organized by age into subgroups of 18-55, 56-69 and 70-plus years, and those subgroups contained approximately 150, 30 and 60 TCR-sequenced participants, respectively. A total of 230 to 250 trial participants underwent TCR sequencing, of whom nearly 210 had received two doses of AZD1222 and about 25 had received two doses of the MenACWY control vaccine.

Beyond this particular receptor, the publication reports: Conclusions about previously exposed vaccinees are limited because only six or seven AZD1222 recipients were SARS-CoV-2 seropositive at baseline. Reportedly, close to half of the unique spike-specific TCRs recognized epitopes lying outside the regions that are mutated in the B.1.351 and B.1.1.7 variants. Participants were mostly white British, with more females than males. The authors suggested clonal diversity may have been underestimated. Vaccine-associated CD4 TCRs spanned the whole spike protein, with dominant responses in regions 160-218 and 743-854. Because no samples from the day 14 peak response were available, repertoires could be characterized only after the peak T cell response. After two AZD1222 doses, both the breadth and the depth of spike-specific TCRs were significantly higher than at day 0 and than in MenACWY recipients. The 56-69-year group was small, and its depth increase did not reach significance, likely because of low power.

As encoded in the germline V gene, CDR1 is KGHSH while CDR2 is LQKENI. The CDR3, from cysteine to phenylalanine, totals 12 residues. Only the CDR3 DNA stays, 36 bases, in frame from base 1. V sheds 3 bases and J sheds 8 bases, leaving 7 bases between their ends. The receptor was isolated from an adult in good health. The specimen was peripheral blood, collected on day 0 of AZD1222 vaccination. The rearranged segments are TRBV18 and TRBJ1-4, with the D gene too uncertain to name. The CDR3: CASSPVREKLFF. The bases are TGTGCCAGCTCACCCGTGCGGGAAAAACTGTTTTTT.